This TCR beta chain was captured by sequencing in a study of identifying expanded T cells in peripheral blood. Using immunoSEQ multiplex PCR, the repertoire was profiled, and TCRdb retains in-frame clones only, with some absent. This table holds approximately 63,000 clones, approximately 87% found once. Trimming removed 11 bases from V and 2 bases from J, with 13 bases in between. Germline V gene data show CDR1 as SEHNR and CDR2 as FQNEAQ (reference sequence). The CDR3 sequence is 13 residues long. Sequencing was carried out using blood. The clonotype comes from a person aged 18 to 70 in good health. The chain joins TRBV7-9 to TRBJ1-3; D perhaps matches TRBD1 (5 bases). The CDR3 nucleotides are TGTGCCTCGAGGGGCAAGGCTGGAAACACCATATATTTT. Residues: CASRGKAGNTIYF.